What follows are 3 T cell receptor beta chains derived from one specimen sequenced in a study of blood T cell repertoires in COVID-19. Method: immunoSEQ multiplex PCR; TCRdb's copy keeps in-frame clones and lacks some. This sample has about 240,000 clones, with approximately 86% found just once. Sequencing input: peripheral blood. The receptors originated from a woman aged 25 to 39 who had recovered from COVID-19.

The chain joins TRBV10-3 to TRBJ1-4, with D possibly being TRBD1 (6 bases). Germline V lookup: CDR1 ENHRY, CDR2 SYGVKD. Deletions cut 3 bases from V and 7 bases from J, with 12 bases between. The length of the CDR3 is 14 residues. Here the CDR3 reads CAISEGQFPEKLFF. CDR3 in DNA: TGTGCCATCAGTGAAGGACAGTTTCCTGAAAAACTGTTTTTT.

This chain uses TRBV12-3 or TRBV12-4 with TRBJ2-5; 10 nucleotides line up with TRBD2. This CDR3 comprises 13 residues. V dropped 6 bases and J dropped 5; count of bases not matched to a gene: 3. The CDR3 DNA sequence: TGTGCCAGCAGCCTAGCGGGGGTGGAGACCCAGTACTTC. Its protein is CASSLAGVETQYF.

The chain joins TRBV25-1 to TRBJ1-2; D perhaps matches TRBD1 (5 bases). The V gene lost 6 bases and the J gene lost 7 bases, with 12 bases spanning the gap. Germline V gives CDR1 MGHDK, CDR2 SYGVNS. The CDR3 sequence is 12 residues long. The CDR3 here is CASRLPGGGYTF. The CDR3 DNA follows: TGTGCCAGCAGACTCCCCGGGGGTGGCTACACCTTC.